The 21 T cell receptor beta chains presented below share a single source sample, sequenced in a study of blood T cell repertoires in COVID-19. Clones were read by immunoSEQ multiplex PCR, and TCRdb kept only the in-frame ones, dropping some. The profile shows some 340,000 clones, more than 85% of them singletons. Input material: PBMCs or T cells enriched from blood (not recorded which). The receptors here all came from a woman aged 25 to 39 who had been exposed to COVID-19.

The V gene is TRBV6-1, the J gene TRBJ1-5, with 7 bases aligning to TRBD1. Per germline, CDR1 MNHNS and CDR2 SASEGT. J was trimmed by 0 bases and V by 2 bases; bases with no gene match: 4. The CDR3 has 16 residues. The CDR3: CASSEWGQLSNQPQHF. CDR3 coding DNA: TGTGCCAGCAGTGAATGGGGACAGCTTAGCAATCAGCCCCAGCATTTT.

This CDR3 reads CASSSGVRSSYEQYF. CDR3 nucleotide sequence: TGTGCCAGCAGTTCGGGGGTACGTAGCTCCTACGAGCAGTACTTC. This rearrangement joins TRBV6-5 to TRBJ2-7; tentative D call: TRBD2 (6 bases). In germline, CDR1 is MNHEY, CDR2 SVGAGI. The CDR3 consists of 15 residues. The V end was cut by 4 bases, the J end by 0 bases, with 13 bases between.

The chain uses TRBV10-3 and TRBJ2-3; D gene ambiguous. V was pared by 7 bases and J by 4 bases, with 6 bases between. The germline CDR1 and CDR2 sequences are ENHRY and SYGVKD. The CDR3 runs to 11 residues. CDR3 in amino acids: CAIKSADTQYF. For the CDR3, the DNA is TGTGCCATCAAATCCGCAGATACGCAGTATTTT.

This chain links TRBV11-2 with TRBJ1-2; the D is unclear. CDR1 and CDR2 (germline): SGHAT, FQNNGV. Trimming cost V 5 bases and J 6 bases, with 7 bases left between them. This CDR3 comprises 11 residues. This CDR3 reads CASSRLDGYTF. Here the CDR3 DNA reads TGTGCCAGCAGCCGACTGGATGGCTACACCTTC.

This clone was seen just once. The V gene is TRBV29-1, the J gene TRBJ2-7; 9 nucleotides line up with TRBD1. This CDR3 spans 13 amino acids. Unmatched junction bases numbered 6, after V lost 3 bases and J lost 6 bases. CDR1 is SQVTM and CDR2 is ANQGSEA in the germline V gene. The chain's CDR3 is CSVEGTGRREQYF. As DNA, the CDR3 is TGCAGCGTTGAGGGGACAGGGAGGCGCGAGCAGTACTTC.

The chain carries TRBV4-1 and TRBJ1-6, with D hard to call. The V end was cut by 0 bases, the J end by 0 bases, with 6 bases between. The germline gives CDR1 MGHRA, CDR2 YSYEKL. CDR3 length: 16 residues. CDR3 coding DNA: TGCGCCAGCAGCCAAGAGCTCAGCTCCTATAATTCACCCCTCCACTTT. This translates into CASSQELSSYNSPLHF.

The DNA of the CDR3 is TGCGCCAGCAGCTGGGGGACAGCCCCCAATCAGCCCCAGCATTTT. This sequence encodes CASSWGTAPNQPQHF. The V gene is TRBV5-1, the J gene TRBJ1-5, with 7 nucleotides matching TRBD1. Germline-derived CDR1 and CDR2 are SGHRS and YFSETQ. CDR3 size: 15 residues. V trimming: 3 bases; J trimming: 3 bases; junction bases outside the gene matches: 6.

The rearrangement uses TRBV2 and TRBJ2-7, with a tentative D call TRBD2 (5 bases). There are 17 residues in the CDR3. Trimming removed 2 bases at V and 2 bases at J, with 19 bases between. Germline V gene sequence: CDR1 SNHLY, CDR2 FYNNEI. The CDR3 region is CASSELALASEAYEQYF. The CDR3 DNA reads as TGTGCCAGCAGTGAACTAGCTCTAGCTTCGGAAGCCTACGAGCAGTACTTC.

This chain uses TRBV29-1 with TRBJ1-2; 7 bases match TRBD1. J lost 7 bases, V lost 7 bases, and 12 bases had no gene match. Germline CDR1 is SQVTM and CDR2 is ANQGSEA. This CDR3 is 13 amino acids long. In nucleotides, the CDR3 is TGCAGCGGAAGGGACAGCTCTGATATTGGCTACACCTTC. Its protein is CSGRDSSDIGYTF.

Written as DNA, the CDR3 is TGTGCCAGTAGTAAAGCGGACAGGACGCGTCAGCCCCAGCATTTT. The encoded protein is CASSKADRTRQPQHF. The chain recombines TRBV19 with TRBJ1-5; 7 bases are a match to TRBD1. Germline-derived CDR1 and CDR2 are LNHDA and SQIVND (reference sequence). The V gene end was trimmed by 4 bases and the J gene end by 6 bases; junction bases not matched to a gene: 9. The CDR3 runs 15 residues.

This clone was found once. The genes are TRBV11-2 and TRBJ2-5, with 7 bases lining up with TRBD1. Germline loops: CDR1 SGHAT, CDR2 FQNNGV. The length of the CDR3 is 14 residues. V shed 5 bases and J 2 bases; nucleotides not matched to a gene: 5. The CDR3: CASSPNRGQETQYF. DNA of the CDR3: TGTGCCAGCAGCCCCAACAGGGGACAAGAGACCCAGTACTTC.

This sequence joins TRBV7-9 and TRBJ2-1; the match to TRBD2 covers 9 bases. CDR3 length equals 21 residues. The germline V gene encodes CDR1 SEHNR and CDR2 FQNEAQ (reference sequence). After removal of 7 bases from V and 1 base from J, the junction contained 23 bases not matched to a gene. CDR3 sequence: CASTSRVSGGYSLSSYNEQFF. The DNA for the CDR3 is TGTGCCAGCACCTCTAGAGTTAGCGGGGGCTACTCTCTCAGTTCCTACAATGAGCAGTTCTTC.

Here the CDR3 DNA reads TGTGCCAGCAGCAACCGACGGAGGCTAGCGGGGGGAGAGACCCAGTACTTC. This gives the protein CASSNRRRLAGGETQYF. The chain uses TRBV21-1 and TRBJ2-5; the DNA was not used to check the table's D call, TRBD2. TRBV21-1 is reported as a pseudogene. The CDR3 is made up of 17 amino acids.

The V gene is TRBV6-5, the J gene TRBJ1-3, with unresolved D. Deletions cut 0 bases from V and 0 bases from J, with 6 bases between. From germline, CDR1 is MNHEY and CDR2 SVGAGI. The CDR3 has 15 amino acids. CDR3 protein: CASSYSGSSGNTIYF. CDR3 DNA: TGTGCCAGCAGTTACTCGGGGAGCTCTGGAAACACCATATATTTT.

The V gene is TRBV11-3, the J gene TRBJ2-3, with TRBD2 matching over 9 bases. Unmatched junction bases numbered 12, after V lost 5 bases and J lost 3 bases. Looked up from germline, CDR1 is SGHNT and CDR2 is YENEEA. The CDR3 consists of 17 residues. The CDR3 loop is CASSLGTGTSFTDTQYF. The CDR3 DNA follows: TGTGCCAGCAGCCTCGGAACCGGGACTAGCTTTACAGATACGCAGTATTTT.

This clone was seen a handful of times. In nucleotides, the CDR3 is TGTGCCAGCAGCTCGACAGGGTTCACCTACGAGCAGTACTTC. Translated: CASSSTGFTYEQYF. The chain recombines TRBV7-2 with TRBJ2-7; 7 positions agree with TRBD1. Germline values: CDR1 SGHTA, CDR2 FQGNSA. This CDR3 region has 14 residues. V lost 4 bases, J lost 2 bases, and 5 bases stayed unmatched.

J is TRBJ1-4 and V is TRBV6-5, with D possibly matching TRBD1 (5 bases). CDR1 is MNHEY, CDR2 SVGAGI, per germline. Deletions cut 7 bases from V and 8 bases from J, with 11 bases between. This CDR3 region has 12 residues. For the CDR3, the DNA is TGTGCCAGCATCGACAGAAGGGAAAAACTGTTTTTT. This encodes CASIDRREKLFF.

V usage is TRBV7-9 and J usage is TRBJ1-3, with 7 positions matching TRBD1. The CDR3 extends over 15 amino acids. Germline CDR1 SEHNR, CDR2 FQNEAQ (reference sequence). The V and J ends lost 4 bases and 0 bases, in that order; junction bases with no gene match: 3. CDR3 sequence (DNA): TGTGCCAGCAGCTCGGACAGGAGCTCTGGAAACACCATATATTTT. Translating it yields CASSSDRSSGNTIYF.

The DNA of the CDR3 is TGTGCCAGCAGACCACAGGGTTACAATGAGCAGTTCTTC. Its protein product is CASRPQGYNEQFF. This chain links TRBV7-3 with TRBJ2-1; D is possibly TRBD1 (6 bases). Germline V gene lookup returns CDR1 SGHTA and CDR2 FQGTGA. CDR3 length: 13 amino acids. V shed 6 bases and J shed 4 bases, with 10 bases lying between them.

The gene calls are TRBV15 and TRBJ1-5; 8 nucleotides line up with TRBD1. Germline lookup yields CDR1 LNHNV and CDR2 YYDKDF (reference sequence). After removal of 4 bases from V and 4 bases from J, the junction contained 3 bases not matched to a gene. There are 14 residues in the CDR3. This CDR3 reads CATSTRQGNQPQHF. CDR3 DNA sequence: TGTGCCACCAGCACCAGACAGGGGAATCAGCCCCAGCATTTT.

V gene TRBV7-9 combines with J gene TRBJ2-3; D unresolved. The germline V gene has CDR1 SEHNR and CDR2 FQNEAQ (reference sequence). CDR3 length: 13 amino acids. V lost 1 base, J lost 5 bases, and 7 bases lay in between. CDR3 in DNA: TGTGCCAGCAGCTTAGATCCGGTAGATACGCAGTATTTT. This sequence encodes CASSLDPVDTQYF.